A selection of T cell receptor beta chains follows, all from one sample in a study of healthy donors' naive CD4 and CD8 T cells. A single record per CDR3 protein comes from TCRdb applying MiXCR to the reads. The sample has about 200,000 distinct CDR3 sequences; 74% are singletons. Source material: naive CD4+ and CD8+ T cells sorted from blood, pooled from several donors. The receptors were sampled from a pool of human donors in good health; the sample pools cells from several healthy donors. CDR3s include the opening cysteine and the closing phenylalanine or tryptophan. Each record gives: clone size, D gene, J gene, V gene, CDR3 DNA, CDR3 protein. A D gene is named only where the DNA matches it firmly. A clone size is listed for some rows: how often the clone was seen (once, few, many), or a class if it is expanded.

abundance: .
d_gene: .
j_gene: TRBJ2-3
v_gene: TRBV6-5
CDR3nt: TGTGCCAGCAGTGACCCCAGACAGAGCACAGATACGCAGTATTTT
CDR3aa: CASSDPRQSTDTQYF

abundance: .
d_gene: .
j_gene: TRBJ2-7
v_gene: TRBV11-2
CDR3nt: TGTGCCAGCAGCTTAGAGGCAGGGGTGTACGAGCAGTACTTC
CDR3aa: CASSLEAGVYEQYF

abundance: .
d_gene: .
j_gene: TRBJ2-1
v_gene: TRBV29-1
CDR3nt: TGCAGCGTCTCCGAGTCGGGGGAACGGGACAATGAGCAGTTCTTC
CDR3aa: CSVSESGERDNEQFF

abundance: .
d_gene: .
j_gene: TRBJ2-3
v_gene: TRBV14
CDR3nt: TGTGCCAGCAGCCTAGGTAGAAGTACGCAGTATTTT
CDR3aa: CASSLGRSTQYF

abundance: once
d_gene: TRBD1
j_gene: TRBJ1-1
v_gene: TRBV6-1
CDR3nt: TGTGCCAGCAGTTACCGGACAGGGGGAACTGAAGCTTTCTTT
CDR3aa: CASSYRTGGTEAFF

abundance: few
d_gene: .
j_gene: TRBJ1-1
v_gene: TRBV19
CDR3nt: TGTGCCAGTAGCAAGAGACAGGTGAAGAACACTGAAGCTTTCTTT
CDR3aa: CASSKRQVKNTEAFF

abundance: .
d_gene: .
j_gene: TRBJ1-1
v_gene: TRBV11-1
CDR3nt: TGTGCCAGCAGCTTTGTGGCTCAGGCGACTGAAGCTTTCTTT
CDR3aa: CASSFVAQATEAFF

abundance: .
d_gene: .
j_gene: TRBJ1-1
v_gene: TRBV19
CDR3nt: TGTGCCAGTAGTCAGGATATGAACACTGAAGCTTTCTTT
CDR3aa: CASSQDMNTEAFF

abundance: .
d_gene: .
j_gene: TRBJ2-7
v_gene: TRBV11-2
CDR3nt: TGTGCCAGCAGCCCAAGGGACGGCTACGAGCAGTACTTC
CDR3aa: CASSPRDGYEQYF

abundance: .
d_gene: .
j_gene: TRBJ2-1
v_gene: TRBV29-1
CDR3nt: TGCAGCGTTGTTGCGTTCAATGAGCAGCTCTTC
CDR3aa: CSVVAFNEQLF

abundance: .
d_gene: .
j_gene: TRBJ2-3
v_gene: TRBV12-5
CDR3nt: TGTGCTAGTGGCTCAGGGTACAGCACAGATACGCAGTATTTT
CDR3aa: CASGSGYSTDTQYF

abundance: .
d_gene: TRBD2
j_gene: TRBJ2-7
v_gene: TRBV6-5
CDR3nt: TGTGCCAGCAGTTACTCGACTAGCGGGGCGTCCTACGAGCAGTACTTC
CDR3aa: CASSYSTSGASYEQYF

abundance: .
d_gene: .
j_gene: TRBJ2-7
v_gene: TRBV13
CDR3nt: TGTGCCAGCAGCTTAGAGGGTAGCTCCTACGAGCAGTACTTC
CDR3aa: CASSLEGSSYEQYF

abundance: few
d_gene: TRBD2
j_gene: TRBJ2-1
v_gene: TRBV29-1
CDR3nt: TGCAGCGTTGAAGGGGCTAGCGGGAGTTCCTACAATGAGCAGTTCTTC
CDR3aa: CSVEGASGSSYNEQFF

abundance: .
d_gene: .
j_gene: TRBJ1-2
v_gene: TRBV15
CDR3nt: TGTGCCACCAGCAGGGTAGAAGGAATTAACTATGGCTACACCTTC
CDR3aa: CATSRVEGINYGYTF

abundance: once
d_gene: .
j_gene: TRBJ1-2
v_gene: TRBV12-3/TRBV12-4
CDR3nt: TGTGCCAGCAGCGGCTCCGAACAGCGGGTTAACTATGGCTACACCTTC
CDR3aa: CASSGSEQRVNYGYTF

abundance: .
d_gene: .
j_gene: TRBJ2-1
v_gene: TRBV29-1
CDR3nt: TGCAGCGTTGGGGCAACCTACAATGAGCAGTTCTTC
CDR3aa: CSVGATYNEQFF

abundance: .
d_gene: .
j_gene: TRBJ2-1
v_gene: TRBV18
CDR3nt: TGTGCCAGCGGTCTAGGACAGAGCTCCTACAATGAGCAGTTCTTC
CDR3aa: CASGLGQSSYNEQFF

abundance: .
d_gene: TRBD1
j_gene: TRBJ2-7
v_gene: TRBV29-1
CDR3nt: TGCAGCGTTGAAGGACAGGGGGTCTACGAGCAGTACTTC
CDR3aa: CSVEGQGVYEQYF

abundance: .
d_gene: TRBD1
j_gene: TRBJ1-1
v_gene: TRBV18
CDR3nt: TGTGCCAGCTCACCAGCAGGGGGGACTGAAGCTTTCTTT
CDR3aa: CASSPAGGTEAFF

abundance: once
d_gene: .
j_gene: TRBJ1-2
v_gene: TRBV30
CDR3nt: TGTGCCTGGGGAGGACACCCCGTTAGCTATGGCTACACCTTC
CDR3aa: CAWGGHPVSYGYTF

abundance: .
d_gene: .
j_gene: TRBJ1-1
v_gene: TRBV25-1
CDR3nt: TGTGCCAGCAGTTGGAGGAACACTGAAGCTTTCTTT
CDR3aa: CASSWRNTEAFF

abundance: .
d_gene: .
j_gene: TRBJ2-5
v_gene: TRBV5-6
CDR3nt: TGTGCCAGCAGCTTGACCTTAGGATTCCAAGAGACCCAGTACTTC
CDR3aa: CASSLTLGFQETQYF

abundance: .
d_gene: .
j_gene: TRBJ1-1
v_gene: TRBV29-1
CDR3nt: TGCAGCGCCACGTCGTCGGCCCTGAACACTGAAGCTTTCTTT
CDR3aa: CSATSSALNTEAFF

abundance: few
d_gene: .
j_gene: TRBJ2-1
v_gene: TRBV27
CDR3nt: TGTGCCAGCAGTTTGGGGGCCCCATACAATGAGCAGTTCTTC
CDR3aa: CASSLGAPYNEQFF

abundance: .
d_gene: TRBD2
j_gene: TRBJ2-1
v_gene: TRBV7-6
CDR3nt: TGTGCCAGCAGCTTAGGGACTAGCCTCTACAATGAGCAGTTCTTC
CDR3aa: CASSLGTSLYNEQFF

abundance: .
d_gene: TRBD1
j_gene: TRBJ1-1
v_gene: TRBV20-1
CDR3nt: TGCAGTGCTCAGGACAGGGGGCTTTCTGAAGCTTTCTTT
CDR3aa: CSAQDRGLSEAFF

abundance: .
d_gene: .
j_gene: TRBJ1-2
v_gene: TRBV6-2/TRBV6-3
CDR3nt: TGTGCCAGCAGTTCCACAGGCTTCTATGGCTACACCTTC
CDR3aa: CASSSTGFYGYTF

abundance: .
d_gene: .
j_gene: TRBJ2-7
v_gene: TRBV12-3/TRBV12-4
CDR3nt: TGTGCCAGCAGTGCAACACTCCAGCAGTACTTC
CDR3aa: CASSATLQQYF

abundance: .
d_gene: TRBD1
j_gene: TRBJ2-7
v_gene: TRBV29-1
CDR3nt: TGCAGCGTTGAGGGACAGAACTACGAGCAGTACTTC
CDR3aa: CSVEGQNYEQYF

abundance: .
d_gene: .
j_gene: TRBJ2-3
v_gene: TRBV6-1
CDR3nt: TGTGCCAGCATGAGGAGCACAGATACGCAGTATTTT
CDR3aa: CASMRSTDTQYF

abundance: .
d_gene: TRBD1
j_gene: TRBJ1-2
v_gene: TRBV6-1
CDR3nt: TGTGCCAGCAGTGAAGCGCAGGACAGGTGGAACTATGGCTACACCTTC
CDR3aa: CASSEAQDRWNYGYTF